This T cell receptor beta chain appears in the sequencing data of a study of T cells expressing NK-cell markers. At the level of the study: Seven donors tested HCMV-seropositive and one tested seronegative among the eight sequenced.

This CDR3 is 13 amino acids long. CDR1 is MNHNY and CDR2 is SVGAGI in the germline V gene (reference sequence). TCRdb re-called the 5' RACE reads, yielding one record per CDR3 amino acid sequence without DNA. This repertoire comprises about 460,000 distinct CDR3 sequences; its ten largest clones make up roughly 1.4%. The chain uses TRBV6-6 and TRBJ1-1. This receptor was taken from a woman between 50 and 59 years old in good health. The sequenced sample consisted of blood T cells: a sorted CD56 or NKG2C T cell subset, CD4+ or CD8+ T cells, or bulk PBMC T cells (not recorded which). Here the CDR3 reads CASSYGGTSKAFF.